These 21 T cell receptor beta chains were sequenced from one sample in a study of shared clonotypes between healthy human individuals. Method: immunoSEQ multiplex PCR; TCRdb's copy keeps in-frame clones and lacks some. The sample contains approximately 400,000 clones, about 96% of which appear only once. Input material: memory CD8+ T cells sorted from blood. The subset is: CD45RO+ cells pooled with CCR7-negative TemRA cells. These receptors all stem from a man aged 25-45 years in good health.

This chain uses TRBV19 with TRBJ2-1; unclear D gene. The germline V and J ends were trimmed by 1 base and 8 bases, with 12 bases remaining between them. Germline lookup yields CDR1 LNHDA and CDR2 SQIVND (reference sequence). The CDR3 is 14 residues long. CDR3 amino acids: CASSIGTSRDEQFF. The CDR3 DNA sequence: TGTGCCAGTAGTATAGGGACCTCCCGAGATGAGCAGTTCTTC.

The V call is TRBV7-9, the J call TRBJ2-1; 7 bases match TRBD1. The V gene end was trimmed by 5 bases and the J gene end by 7 bases; junction bases not matched to a gene: 17. This CDR3 has 17 amino acids. Germline loops: CDR1 SEHNR, CDR2 FQNEAQ (reference sequence). The CDR3 sequence is CASSEKPRTGQRNEQFF. CDR3 coding DNA: TGTGCCAGCAGCGAGAAACCCCGGACAGGCCAGAGGAATGAGCAGTTCTTC. Variable domain in full (rest from reference TRBV7-9 and TRBJ2-1): DTGVSQNPRHKITKRGQNVTFRCDPISEHNRLYWYRQTLGQGPEFLTYFQNEAQLEKSRLLSDRFSAERPKGSFSTLEIQRTEQGDSAMYLCASSEKPRTGQRNEQFFGPGTRLTVL.

The chain recombines TRBV19 with TRBJ1-5; D gene unclear. The germline V gene has CDR1 LNHDA and CDR2 SQIVND (reference sequence). The V end was cut by 3 bases, the J end by 0 bases, with 6 bases between. The CDR3 is 14 residues long. CDR3 nucleotides: TGTGCCAGTAGTATCGACCTTAGCAATCAGCCCCAGCATTTT. This codes for CASSIDLSNQPQHF.

The chain joins TRBV7-2 to TRBJ2-3; TRBD2 agrees at 14 bases. Germline CDR1 and CDR2: SGHTA and FQGNSA. Trimming at V came to 3 bases and at J to 6 bases, leaving 5 bases not matched to a gene. This CDR3 contains 16 residues. CDR3: CASSFMGLAGVDTQYF. The DNA for the CDR3 is TGTGCCAGCAGCTTCATGGGACTAGCGGGAGTGGATACGCAGTATTTT.

This rearrangement joins TRBV5-4 to TRBJ2-4; TRBD1 might be the D (7 bases). CDR3 length equals 16 residues. Germline CDR1 reads SGHNT; CDR2 reads YYREEE (reference sequence). V dropped 2 bases and J dropped 0 bases, with 12 bases sitting between them. Here the CDR3 DNA reads TGTGCCAGCAGCTTTGGGGGGACAGTAGCCAAAAACATTCAGTACTTC. It specifies CASSFGGTVAKNIQYF.

This chain uses TRBV27 with TRBJ2-2; 14 bases agree with TRBD2. The CDR3 is 20 amino acids. V shed 2 bases, J shed 1 base, and the junction held 9 bases outside the gene matches. CDR1 is MNHEY, CDR2 SMNVEV, per germline (reference sequence). CDR3 bases: TGTGCCAGCAGTTTAGTAGGCCCAGGACTAGCGGGAGGGAACACCGGGGAGCTGTTTTTT. It yields the protein CASSLVGPGLAGGNTGELFF.

The V gene is TRBV5-1, the J gene TRBJ2-3; maybe TRBD2 (5 bases). The CDR3 sequence is 14 residues long. CDR1 and CDR2 (germline): SGHRS, YFSETQ. With 2 bases removed from V and 0 bases from J, the gap between germline ends came to 7 bases. CDR3 sequence reads: CASSFTGSTDTQYF. CDR3 nucleotide sequence: TGCGCCAGCAGCTTCACGGGAAGCACAGATACGCAGTATTTT.

V gene TRBV11-2 combines with J gene TRBJ2-3, with D tentatively TRBD2 (5 bases). The CDR3 consists of 13 residues. In germline, CDR1 is SGHAT, CDR2 FQNNGV. Trimming took 4 bases from V and 2 from J, leaving 7 bases between them. CDR3 residues: CASSSDYTDTQYF. CDR3 DNA sequence: TGTGCCAGCAGCTCCGACTACACAGATACGCAGTATTTT.

This chain joins TRBV25-1 and TRBJ2-7; TRBD2 agrees at 8 bases. CDR3 length: 15 amino acids. The V gene end was trimmed by 2 bases and the J gene end by 0 bases; junction bases not matched to a gene: 3. Germline V gene data show CDR1 as MGHDK and CDR2 as SYGVNS. The CDR3: CASSEGSGSSYEQYF. DNA of the CDR3: TGTGCCAGCAGTGAAGGAAGCGGGAGCTCCTACGAGCAGTACTTC.

The chain has TRBV6-5 and TRBJ1-5; 7 bases agree with TRBD1. CDR1 is MNHEY and CDR2 is SVGAGI in the germline V gene. The trim removed 3 bases at V and 6 bases at J, leaving 5 bases unmatched. This CDR3 contains 14 residues. CDR3 protein: CASSYSAGGQPQHF. The CDR3 DNA reads as TGTGCCAGCAGTTATTCGGCAGGGGGTCAGCCCCAGCATTTT.

V and J are TRBV19 and TRBJ1-5; 8 bases agree with TRBD1. CDR3 size: 14 residues. Germline loops: CDR1 LNHDA, CDR2 SQIVND (reference sequence). V was pared by 6 bases and J by 4 bases, with 5 bases of the junction left unmatched. CDR3: CASRLTGANQPQHF. The CDR3 DNA reads as TGTGCCAGTAGACTGACAGGGGCTAATCAGCCCCAGCATTTT.

The sample holds one count of this clone. This chain joins TRBV4-2 and TRBJ1-5; weak D call: TRBD1 (5 bases). CDR1 is LGHNA and CDR2 is YNFKEQ in the germline V gene. V shed 3 bases and J shed 2 bases, with 5 bases lying between them. The CDR3 contains 13 residues. The CDR3 loop is CASSHRGNQPQHF. The CDR3 region has the DNA TGTGCCAGCAGCCACAGGGGCAATCAGCCCCAGCATTTT.

J is TRBJ1-2 and V is TRBV18; 10 nucleotides match TRBD1. The CDR3 has 16 residues. After removal of 5 bases from V and 3 bases from J, the junction contained 9 bases not matched to a gene. The germline V gene has CDR1 KGHSH and CDR2 LQKENI. DNA of the CDR3: TGTGCCAGCTCAACTCCGGGACAGGGGTTCTACTATGGCTACACCTTC. This gives the protein CASSTPGQGFYYGYTF.

V gene TRBV7-9 combines with J gene TRBJ2-7; D possibly corresponds to TRBD2 (6 bases). Trimming shortened V by 5 bases and J by 0 bases, and 11 bases separated the two germline ends. This CDR3 is built from 14 residues. The V gene's germline CDR1 is SEHNR and CDR2 FQNEAQ (reference sequence). The CDR3 nucleotides are TGTGCCAGCAGCCCAAGGGACTCCTCCTACGAGCAGTACTTC. This gives the protein CASSPRDSSYEQYF.

The chain couples TRBV6-1 to TRBJ2-7; D not certain. Germline CDR1 is MNHNS and CDR2 is SASEGT. The CDR3 is 10 residues long. With 8 bases removed from V and 4 bases from J, the gap between germline ends came to 6 bases. The CDR3 DNA is TGTGCCAGCTGGCAATACGAGCAGTACTTC. Residues: CASWQYEQYF.

This chain links TRBV7-3 with TRBJ2-3; D call uncertain. This CDR3 spans 13 amino acids. Trimming took off 1 base at V and 0 bases at J, with 2 bases between the two ends. Germline V gives CDR1 SGHTA, CDR2 FQGTGA. The CDR3 bases are TGTGCCAGCAGCTTAATAAGCACAGATACGCAGTATTTT. It codes for CASSLISTDTQYF.

The genes are TRBV11-2 and TRBJ2-3, with D possibly being TRBD1 or TRBD2 (5 bases each). This CDR3 has 14 amino acids. With 4 bases removed from V and 1 base from J, the gap between germline ends came to 9 bases. Germline V gene sequence: CDR1 SGHAT, CDR2 FQNNGV. The CDR3 sequence: CASSSLGGTDTQYF. In nucleotides, the CDR3 is TGTGCCAGCAGCTCCCTGGGGGGCACAGATACGCAGTATTTT.

The chain recombines TRBV29-1 with TRBJ2-7; D possibly corresponds to TRBD1 (6 bases). This CDR3 region has 11 residues. V lost 8 bases and J 3 bases, leaving 11 bases between the germline ends. CDR1 and CDR2 from the germline V gene are SQVTM and ANQGSEA. The CDR3 spells CSLRTDYEQYF. CDR3 nucleotides: TGCAGCCTCCGGACAGACTACGAGCAGTACTTC.

The chain links TRBV14 to TRBJ2-1; D is ambiguous. V was shortened by 0 bases and J by 13 bases, with 7 bases between the two germline ends. This CDR3 spans 11 amino acids. In germline, CDR1 is SGHDN, CDR2 FVKESK. The CDR3 nucleotides read TGTGCCAGCAGCCAAGACTCTCCCCAGTTCTTC. Translating it yields CASSQDSPQFF.

The CDR3 protein is CASSSGLAAYEQYF. CDR3 DNA sequence: TGTGCCAGCAGCTCGGGACTAGCGGCCTACGAGCAGTACTTC. V and J are TRBV7-2 and TRBJ2-7; TRBD2 matches 11 bases. Germline V lookup: CDR1 SGHTA, CDR2 FQGNSA. The CDR3 covers 14 residues. V shed 4 bases and J 2 bases; nucleotides not matched to a gene: 1.

The V call is TRBV19, the J call TRBJ1-2, with a tentative D call TRBD1 (5 bases). Germline V gene sequence: CDR1 LNHDA, CDR2 SQIVND (reference sequence). Trimming stripped 3 bases from V and 6 bases from J, with 11 bases between. The CDR3 contains 13 residues. Written as DNA, the CDR3 is TGTGCCAGTAGTATCCGGCAGGGAAATGGCTACACCTTC. This gives the protein CASSIRQGNGYTF.